The source of this TCR beta chain is a study of blood T cell repertoires in COVID-19. Overall study: Sites across the United States, Italy and Spain contributed samples from acute and convalescent COVID-19. T cells, B-cell-depleted T cells, or PBMCs supplied cDNA or gDNA.

Profiling relied on immunoSEQ multiplex PCR, and the TCRdb table lists in-frame clones only, not all of them. The data hold approximately 290,000 clones, with roughly 92% observed a single time. The ends were cut back, 6 bases at V and 4 bases at J, with 16 bases in the middle. The CDR3 contains 15 residues. In germline, CDR1 is SNHLY, CDR2 FYNNEI. Sequenced input: peripheral blood. This chain links TRBV2 with TRBJ2-1, with D perhaps TRBD2 (6 bases). The TCR was taken from a woman in her twenties or thirties with COVID-19, enrolled during active disease. The CDR3: CASRYRDFLYNEQFF. In DNA, the CDR3 is TGTGCCAGCAGATACCGGGACTTCCTTTACAATGAGCAGTTCTTC.